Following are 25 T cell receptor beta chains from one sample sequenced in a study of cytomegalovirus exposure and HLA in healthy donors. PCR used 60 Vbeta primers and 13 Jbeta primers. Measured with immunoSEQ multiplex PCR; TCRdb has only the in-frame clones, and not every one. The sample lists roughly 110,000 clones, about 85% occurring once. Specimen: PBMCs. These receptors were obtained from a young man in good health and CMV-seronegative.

DNA of the CDR3: TGTGCCAGCAGTGGAGTAGGGGCCCCCCTCGGGGAGCTGTTTTTT. Translating it yields CASSGVGAPLGELFF. The chain recombines TRBV2 with TRBJ2-2, with D possibly matching TRBD1 (5 bases). Germline CDR1 and CDR2: SNHLY and FYNNEI. Trimming shortened V by 4 bases and J by 7 bases, and 16 bases separated the two germline ends. This CDR3 is 15 amino acids long.

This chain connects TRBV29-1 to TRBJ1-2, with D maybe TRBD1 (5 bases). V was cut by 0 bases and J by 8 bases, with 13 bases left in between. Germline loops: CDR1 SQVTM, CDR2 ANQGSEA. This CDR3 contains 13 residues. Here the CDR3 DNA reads TGCAGCGTTGAAGATCGTGGAGGGGACGGCTACACCTTC. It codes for CSVEDRGGDGYTF.

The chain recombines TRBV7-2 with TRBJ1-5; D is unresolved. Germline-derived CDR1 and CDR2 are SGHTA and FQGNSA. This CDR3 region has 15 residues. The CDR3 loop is CANPTRAHSNQPQHF. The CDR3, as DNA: TGTGCAAACCCTACGCGGGCCCATAGCAATCAGCCCCAGCATTTT.

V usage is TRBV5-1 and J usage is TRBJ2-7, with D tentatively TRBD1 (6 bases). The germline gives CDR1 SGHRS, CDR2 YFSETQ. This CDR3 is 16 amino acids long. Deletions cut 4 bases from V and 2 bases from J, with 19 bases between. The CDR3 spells CASSKLRGGVAYEQYF. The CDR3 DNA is TGCGCCAGCAGCAAGCTGCGAGGGGGAGTAGCCTACGAGCAGTACTTC.

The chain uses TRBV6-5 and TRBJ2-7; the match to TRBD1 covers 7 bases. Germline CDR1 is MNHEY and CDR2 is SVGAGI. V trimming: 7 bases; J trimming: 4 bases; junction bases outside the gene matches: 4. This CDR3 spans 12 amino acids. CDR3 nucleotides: TGTGCCAGCAAGGACAGGAATTACGAGCAGTACTTC. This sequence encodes CASKDRNYEQYF.

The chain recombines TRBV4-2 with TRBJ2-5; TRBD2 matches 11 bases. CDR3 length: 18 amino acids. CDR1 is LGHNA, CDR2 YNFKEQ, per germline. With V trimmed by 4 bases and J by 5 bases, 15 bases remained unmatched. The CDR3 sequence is CASSPPEGSGGGWETQYF. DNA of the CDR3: TGTGCCAGCAGCCCCCCTGAGGGTAGCGGGGGGGGGTGGGAGACCCAGTACTTC.

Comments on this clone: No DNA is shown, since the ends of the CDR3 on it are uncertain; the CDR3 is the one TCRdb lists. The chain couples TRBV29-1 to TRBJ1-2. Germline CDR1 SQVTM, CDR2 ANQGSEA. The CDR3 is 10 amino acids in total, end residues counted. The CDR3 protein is CSVVNYGCTF.

CDR3 DNA sequence: TGCGCCAGCAGCCGCGGGGATCCAGATACGCAGTATTTT. Amino acid sequence: CASSRGDPDTQYF. V usage is TRBV4-1 and J usage is TRBJ2-3; possible D gene TRBD2, 6 bases. Germline-derived CDR1 and CDR2 are MGHRA and YSYEKL. This CDR3 contains 13 residues. The V end lost 4 bases, the J end lost 4 bases, and 9 bases lay between the germline ends.

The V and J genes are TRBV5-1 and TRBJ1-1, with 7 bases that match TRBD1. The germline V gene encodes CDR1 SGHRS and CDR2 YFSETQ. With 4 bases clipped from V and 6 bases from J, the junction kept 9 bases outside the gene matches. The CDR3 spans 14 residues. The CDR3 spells CASSPLTGNAEAFF. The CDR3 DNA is TGCGCCAGCAGCCCCCTGACAGGGAATGCTGAAGCTTTCTTT.

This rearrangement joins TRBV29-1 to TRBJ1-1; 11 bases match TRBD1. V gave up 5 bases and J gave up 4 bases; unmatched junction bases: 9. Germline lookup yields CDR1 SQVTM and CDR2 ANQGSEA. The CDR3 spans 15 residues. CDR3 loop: CSVRRPGTGGTEAFF. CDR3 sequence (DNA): TGCAGCGTTCGACGTCCCGGGACAGGGGGCACTGAAGCTTTCTTT.

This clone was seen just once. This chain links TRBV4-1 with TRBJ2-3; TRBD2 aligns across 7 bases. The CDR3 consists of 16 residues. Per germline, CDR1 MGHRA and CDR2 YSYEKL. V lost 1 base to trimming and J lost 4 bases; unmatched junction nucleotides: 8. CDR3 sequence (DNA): TGCGCCAGCAGCCAAGCCGCGGGAGCGGGCGCAGATACGCAGTATTTT. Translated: CASSQAAGAGADTQYF.

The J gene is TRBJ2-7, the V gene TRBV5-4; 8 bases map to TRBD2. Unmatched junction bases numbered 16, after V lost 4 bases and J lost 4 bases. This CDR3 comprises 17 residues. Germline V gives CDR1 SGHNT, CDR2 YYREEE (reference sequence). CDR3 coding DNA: TGTGCCAGCAGCGTAGGGGAATTGAGCGGGGGCGAGTACGAGCAGTACTTC. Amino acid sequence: CASSVGELSGGEYEQYF.

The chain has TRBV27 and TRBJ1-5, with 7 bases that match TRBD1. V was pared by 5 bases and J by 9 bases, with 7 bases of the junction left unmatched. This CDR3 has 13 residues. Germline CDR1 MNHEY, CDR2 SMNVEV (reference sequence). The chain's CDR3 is CASSPQGDRPQHF. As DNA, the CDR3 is TGTGCCAGCAGTCCTCAGGGGGATCGGCCCCAGCATTTT.

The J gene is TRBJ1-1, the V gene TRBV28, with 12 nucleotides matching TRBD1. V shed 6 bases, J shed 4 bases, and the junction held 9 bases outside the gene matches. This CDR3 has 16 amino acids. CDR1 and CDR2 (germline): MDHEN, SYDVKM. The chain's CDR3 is CASSPRPGQGATEAFF. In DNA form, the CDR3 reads TGTGCCAGCAGCCCCCGTCCGGGACAGGGGGCCACTGAAGCTTTCTTT. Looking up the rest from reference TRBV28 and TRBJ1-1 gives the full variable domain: DVKVTQSSRYLVKRTGEKVFLECVQDMDHENMFWYRQDPGLGLRLIYFSYDVKMKEKGDIPEGYSVSREKKERFSLILESASTNQTSMYLCASSPRPGQGATEAFFGQGTRLTVV.

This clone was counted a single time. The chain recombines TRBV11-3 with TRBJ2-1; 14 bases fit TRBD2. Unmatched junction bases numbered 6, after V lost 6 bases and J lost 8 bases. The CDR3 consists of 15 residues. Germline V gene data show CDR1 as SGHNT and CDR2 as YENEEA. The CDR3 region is CASSQGTSGGHEQFF. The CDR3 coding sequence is TGTGCCAGCAGTCAAGGGACTAGCGGGGGCCATGAGCAGTTCTTC.

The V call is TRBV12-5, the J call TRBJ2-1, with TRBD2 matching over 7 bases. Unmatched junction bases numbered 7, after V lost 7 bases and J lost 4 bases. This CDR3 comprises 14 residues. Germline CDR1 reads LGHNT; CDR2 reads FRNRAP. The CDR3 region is CASALQRGYNEQFF. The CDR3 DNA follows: TGTGCTAGTGCCCTGCAGCGGGGATACAATGAGCAGTTCTTC.

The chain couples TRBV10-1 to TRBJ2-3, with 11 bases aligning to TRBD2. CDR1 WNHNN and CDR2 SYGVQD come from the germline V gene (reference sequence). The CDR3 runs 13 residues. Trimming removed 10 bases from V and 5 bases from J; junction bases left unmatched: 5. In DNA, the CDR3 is TGCGCCACCCAGACTAGCGGGGAAGATACGCAGTATTTT. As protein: CATQTSGEDTQYF.

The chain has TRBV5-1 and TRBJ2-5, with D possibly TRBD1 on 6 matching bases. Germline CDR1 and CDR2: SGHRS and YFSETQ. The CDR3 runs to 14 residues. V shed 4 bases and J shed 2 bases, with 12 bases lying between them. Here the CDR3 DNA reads TGCGCCAGCAGCGCCCAGGGGAATCAAGAGACCCAGTACTTC. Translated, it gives CASSAQGNQETQYF.

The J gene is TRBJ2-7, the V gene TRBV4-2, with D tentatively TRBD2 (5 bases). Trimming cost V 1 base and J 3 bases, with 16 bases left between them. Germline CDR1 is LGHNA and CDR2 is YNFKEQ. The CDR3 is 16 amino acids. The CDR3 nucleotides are TGTGCCAGCAGCCAAGTTCAAACTCTAGCCCTCTACGAGCAGTACTTC. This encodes CASSQVQTLALYEQYF.

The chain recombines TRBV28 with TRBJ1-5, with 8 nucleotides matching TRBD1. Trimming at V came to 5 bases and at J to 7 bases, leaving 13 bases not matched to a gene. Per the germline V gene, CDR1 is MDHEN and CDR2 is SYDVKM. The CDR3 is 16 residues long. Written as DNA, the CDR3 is TGTGCCAGCAGTCCCACACGGCCCAGGGGGCGACAGCCCCAGCATTTT. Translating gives CASSPTRPRGRQPQHF.

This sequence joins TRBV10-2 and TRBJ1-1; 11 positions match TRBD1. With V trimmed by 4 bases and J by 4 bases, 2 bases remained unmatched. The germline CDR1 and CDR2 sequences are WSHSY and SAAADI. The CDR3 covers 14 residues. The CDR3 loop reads CASSAGTGGTEAFF. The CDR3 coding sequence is TGCGCCAGCAGTGCCGGGACAGGGGGCACTGAAGCTTTCTTT.

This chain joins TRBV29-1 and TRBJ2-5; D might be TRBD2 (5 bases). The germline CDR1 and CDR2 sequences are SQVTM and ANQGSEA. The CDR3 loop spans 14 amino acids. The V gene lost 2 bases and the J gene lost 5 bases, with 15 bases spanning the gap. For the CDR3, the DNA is TGCAGCGTTGAACCCCGGGATCGTCCGGAGACCCAGTACTTC. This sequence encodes CSVEPRDRPETQYF.

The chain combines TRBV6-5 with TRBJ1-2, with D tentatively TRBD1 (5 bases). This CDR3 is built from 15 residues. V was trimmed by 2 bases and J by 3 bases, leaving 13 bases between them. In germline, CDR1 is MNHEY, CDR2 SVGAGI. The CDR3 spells CASSYRPTGDYGYTF. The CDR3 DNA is TGTGCCAGCAGTTACCGGCCTACAGGTGACTATGGCTACACCTTC.

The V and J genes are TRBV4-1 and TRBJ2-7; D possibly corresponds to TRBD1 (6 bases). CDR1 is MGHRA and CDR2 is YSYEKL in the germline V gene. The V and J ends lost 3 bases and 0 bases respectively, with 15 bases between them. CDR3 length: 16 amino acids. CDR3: CASSHPTGSNSYEQYF. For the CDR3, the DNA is TGCGCCAGCAGCCACCCGACAGGCTCAAACTCCTACGAGCAGTACTTC.

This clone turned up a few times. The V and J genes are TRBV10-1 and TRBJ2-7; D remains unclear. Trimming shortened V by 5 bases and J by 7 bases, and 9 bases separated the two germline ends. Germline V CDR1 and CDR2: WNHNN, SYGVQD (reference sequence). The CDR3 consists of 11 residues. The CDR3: CASSLGKEQYF. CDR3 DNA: TGCGCCAGCAGTTTGGGCAAGGAGCAGTACTTC.